Sequencing of this T cell receptor (beta chain) was carried out in a study of blood T cell repertoires in COVID-19. Looking at the study overall: The United States, Italy and Spain provided the acute and convalescent COVID-19 samples. Sources were T cells, B-cell-depleted T cells, or PBMCs; the material itself was cDNA or gDNA.

The CDR3 consists of 17 residues. Trimming removed 4 bases from V and 7 bases from J, with 23 bases in between. Per the germline V gene, CDR1 is SGHKS and CDR2 is YYEKEE (reference sequence). In the source study's methods: Amplified reference gene primers provided the basis for estimating nucleated cell counts. The protocol was immunoSEQ multiplex PCR, while the TCRdb copy is restricted to in-frame clones and leaves out a portion. V and J calls and clone size come straight from that table; D and trimming were deduced from the DNA. The profile covers hundreds of thousands of clones, with nearly 90% appearing a single time and 1% taken by the ten largest.

This clonotype was obtained from a woman between 40 and 50 years old with COVID-19, enrolled during active disease. The chain couples TRBV5-5 to TRBJ1-4; D may be TRBD1 (5 bases). The sequencing sample was made of peripheral blood. The CDR3 coding sequence is TGTGCCAGCAGCCTAATCCCGGGGGAGACTATCGGTGAAAAACTGTTTTTT. It specifies CASSLIPGETIGEKLFF.